This entry describes one T cell receptor beta chain. The antigen it binds to is not known. No base qualities exist here, and no much larger clone lies one base off it. The source of the sample is a study of shared clonotypes between healthy human individuals (TCRdb year 2020). Background for the entire study: A couple of women and a few men aged 18 to 49 years were included in the cohort. Per donor, three plates each were used for CD4 naive and CD4 memory, two for CD8 naive, and one for CD8 memory. Blood TCR repertoires of about 5 healthy adults were deeply sequenced to estimate repertoire size and the extent of clonotype sharing between individuals. To increase sequencing depth and limit assay-specific biases, different laboratories used diverse techniques to prepare libraries and sequence TCR repertoires. Each donor's leukapheresis produced roughly between roughly 0.9 and 9 billion PBMCs.

Using the deep immunoSEQ assay, TCR CDR3 regions were amplified from genomic DNA by multiplex PCR. Genomic DNA extracted from each cell subset was distributed evenly over all wells of several immunoSEQ 96-well plates, and each plate served as one replicate. Each replicate PCR for sorted subsets received 150 to 250 ng genomic DNA, equal to roughly 30,000 T cell genomes. Purified libraries were quantified with a Qubit 3.0 fluorometer, sized on a Bioanalyzer 2100, and re-quantified with the KAPA Library Quantification kit. Every immunoSEQ 96-well plate was sequenced on a dedicated single-read 150-cycle Illumina NextSeq 550 flow cell. Under the source paper's analysis protocol: Because the immunoSEQ output included only junctional sequences and no quality scores, the filtering could not be the same as the filtering used for full-length reads. Sequences were annotated with PyIR, a Python wrapper for IgBLAST v1.9, and V/J genes and CDR3 were assigned using IMGT germline references. Any read was removed if the V/J assignment was weak (E-value above 1e-6), the CDR3 was missing, or the read contained stop codons, out-of-frame junctions, or ambiguous translated residues. V3J clonotypes were defined as sequences sharing the same inferred V gene, J gene, and CDR3 amino acid sequence. To compute the percentage overlap between repertoires, the number of shared unique clonotypes was divided by the size of the smaller repertoire. Three approaches were used to assess repertoire richness: RTK rarefaction, the Chao1 estimator, and Recon v2.1 estimates of unobserved clonotypes. For all TCRbeta clonotypes obtained by the gDNA method from several donors, generation probabilities were computed with OLGA. Imported from immuneACCESS, the table was reduced by TCRdb to in-frame sequences with V and J called. These copies leave out some clones; in studies compared against another copy, an unresolved V gene accounts for under half, and the cause of the remainder is not known. V, J and clone size were drawn from that table, and D and trimming were deduced from the DNA. This sample holds 2 million to 3 million clones; 80% to 95% were observed only once. The top ten constitute approximately 0.35% of the sample.

Healthy HIV-negative adults with no recently reported acute infections or vaccinations were included as donors. Every donor was a Caucasian adult living in Nashville, Tennessee, USA. Magnetic negative selection was used to enrich CD4+ T cells, after which naive cells were positively selected on CD45RA and the negative fraction became the memory subset. Blood was obtained by leukapheresis, after which PBMCs were separated by Ficoll-Histopaque density gradient centrifugation and cryopreserved in liquid nitrogen vapor phase. Analytical flow cytometry was used to check the purity and quantity of every magnetically sorted T cell population. Genomic DNA was isolated from every sorted fraction and measured by UV absorbance on a Nanodrop 2000c. The research as a whole found: Pairwise subsampling led to the expectation that sequencing depth would affect the degree of clonotype sharing among donors. Sharing across a few donors was observed for around 4.8% of naive CD4, about 3.2% of naive CD8, about 2.3% of memory CD4, and about 0.38% of memory CD8 clonotypes. Because the study included only a small number of donors, the genetic and exposure-history diversity represented was limited. Sampling was limited to blood, and TCR repertoires in tissue likely differ from TCR repertoires in blood. Compared with non-shared clonotypes, the clonotypes found in all four sorted-subset donors had higher generation probabilities. Rarefaction of sorted-subset datasets indicated incomplete sequencing despite the large sequencing depth. Larger estimated clonotype richness was generally found for naive subsets than for memory subsets.

V is pared back by 1 base and J by 2 bases, with 6 bases lying between the germline termini. The germline V gene gives CDR1 as SGHRS and CDR2 as YFSETQ. From the cysteine up to the phenylalanine, the CDR3 has a length of 13 residues. Of the read, only the CDR3 DNA is kept; its 39 bases are in frame from base 1. The sample comprised naive CD4+ T cells from PBMCs. Taken with the paper, the label for cell subset or site translates to: CD45RA+ positively selected. The TCR was taken from a man aged 18 to 29 in good health. Some clones in this sample may be carry-over from other donors' samples. The rearranged segments are TRBV5-1 and TRBJ1-2; no confident D gene assignment can be made. The DNA sequence is as follows: TGCGCCAGCAGCTTGAGGGCCAACTATGGCTACACCTTC. Its protein reads: CASSLRANYGYTF. The full variable domain, completed from the reference TRBV5-1 and TRBJ1-2 proteins outside the CDR3, reads KAGVTQTPRYLIKTRGQQVTLSCSPISGHRSVSWYQQTPGQGLQFLFEYFSETQRNKGNFPGRFSGRQFSNSRSEMNVSTLELGDSALYLCASSLRANYGYTFGSGTRLTVV.